The T cell receptor beta chain under discussion was sequenced for a study of blood T cell repertoires in COVID-19. Study details: COVID-19 samples, acute and convalescent, were from the United States, Italy and Spain. PBMCs, B-cell-depleted T cells, or T cells were the source of the cDNA or gDNA that made up the material.

The sample holds a few counts of this clone. The CDR3 totals 13 residues. CDR1 and CDR2 from the germline V gene are MNHNS and SASEGT. V lost 3 bases, J lost 3 bases, and 1 base stayed unmatched. In the original analysis: Estimation of nucleated cell counts was performed using reference gene primer amplification. This table comes from immunoSEQ multiplex PCR, and its TCRdb copy is limited to in-frame clones, with some not included. V and J calls and clone size are as listed in that table; D and trimming were resolved from the DNA. The data contain 200,000 or so clones, under 90% of them seen just once; the ten biggest clones take up roughly 4.5%.

The sample comprised peripheral blood. The rearrangement joins TRBV6-1 to TRBJ1-2, with TRBD1 matching over 7 bases. The clonotype comes from a man over 45 with acute or convalescent COVID-19. DNA of the CDR3: TGTGCCAGCAGTGAGACAGGGTACTATGGCTACACCTTC. It is translated as CASSETGYYGYTF.